The 27 T cell receptor beta chains listed next were all sequenced from one sample in a study of cytomegalovirus exposure and HLA in healthy donors. PCR used 60 Vbeta primers and 13 Jbeta primers. Using immunoSEQ multiplex PCR, the repertoire was profiled, and TCRdb retains in-frame clones only, with some absent. The repertoire includes just over 150,000 clones, over 75% of them detected once, and around 0.97% sits in the top ten. The material sequenced was PBMCs. All receptors derive from a woman between 50 and 59 years old in good health and CMV-seropositive.

DNA for the CDR3: TGTGCCAGCAGTCCTCGACTAGGGGCGGCCAATGAGCAGTTCTTC. Amino acids: CASSPRLGAANEQFF. The chain has TRBV11-2 and TRBJ2-1, with a weak D call TRBD2 (6 bases). Germline lookup yields CDR1 SGHAT and CDR2 FQNNGV. The CDR3 has 15 residues. Trimming left V 6 bases short and J 6 bases short, with 18 bases between. The whole variable domain, filled in from reference TRBV11-2 and TRBJ2-1, reads EAGVAQSPRYKIIEKRQSVAFWCNPISGHATLYWYQQILGQGPKLLIQFQNNGVVDDSQLPKDRFSAERLKGVDSTLKIQPAKLEDSAVYLCASSPRLGAANEQFFGPGTRLTVL.

The V and J genes are TRBV7-8 and TRBJ1-1; D is possibly TRBD1 (6 bases). Germline assignment: CDR1 SGHVS and CDR2 FQNEAQ. This CDR3 is 13 amino acids long. The V end lost 7 bases, the J end lost 6 bases, and 15 bases lay between the germline ends. In DNA, the CDR3 is TGTGCCAGCAACATAAACAGGGTATCTGAAGCTTTCTTT. Amino acids: CASNINRVSEAFF.

This clone was seen just once. The chain couples TRBV7-9 to TRBJ2-2; D is perhaps TRBD1 (5 bases). Germline V CDR1 and CDR2: SEHNR, FQNEAQ (reference sequence). The V and J ends lost 3 bases and 6 bases respectively, with 8 bases between them. The CDR3 covers 13 residues. DNA for the CDR3: TGTGCCAGCAGCTTTACAGGTGCCGGGGAGCTGTTTTTT. Residues: CASSFTGAGELFF.

This chain connects TRBV6-1 to TRBJ1-2; TRBD1 might be the D (6 bases). Germline loops: CDR1 MNHNS, CDR2 SASEGT. Between the trimmed V and J ends, which lost 6 bases and 4 bases, there was a span of 18 bases. CDR3 length: 15 residues. The CDR3 DNA is TGTGCCAGCAGGGCAACCGGACAGCGAGTCTATGGCTACACCTTC. Residues: CASRATGQRVYGYTF.

V is TRBV6-5 and J is TRBJ2-5; the D is unclear. The germline V gene has CDR1 MNHEY and CDR2 SVGAGI. The CDR3 totals 14 residues. V was pared by 4 bases and J by 4 bases, with 13 bases between. As DNA, the CDR3 is TGTGCCAGCAGTTCCCCATGGGCGAGAGAGACCCAGTACTTC. It codes for CASSSPWARETQYF.

Here the CDR3 reads CASSVGTSGQETQYF. The CDR3 nucleotides are TGTGCCAGCAGTGTCGGGACTAGCGGACAAGAGACCCAGTACTTC. This chain links TRBV7-9 with TRBJ2-5; 11 nucleotides align to TRBD2. After removal of 6 bases from V and 2 bases from J, the junction contained 5 bases not matched to a gene. CDR3 length: 15 residues. In germline, CDR1 is SEHNR, CDR2 FQNEAQ (reference sequence).

With respect to this clone: An end of the junction does not agree with germline; a read error may underlie this. The chain uses TRBV6-1 and TRBJ1-2; D is perhaps TRBD1 (5 bases). Germline V lookup: CDR1 MNHNS, CDR2 SASEGT. CDR3 length: 14 residues. CDR3 sequence reads: CASSEPGRDYGYTF. The CDR3 nucleotides read TGCGCCAGCAGTGAACCTGGCAGGGATTATGGCTACACCTTC.

The chain carries TRBV6-1 and TRBJ2-3; D possibly corresponds to TRBD2 (5 bases). The CDR3 runs 15 residues. The ends were cut back, 5 bases at V and 0 bases at J, with 12 bases in the middle. Germline CDR1 reads MNHNS; CDR2 reads SASEGT. Written as DNA, the CDR3 is TGTGCCAGCAGTTCACGGACTCGAAGCACAGATACGCAGTATTTT. It codes for CASSSRTRSTDTQYF.

A few counts support this clone. This sequence joins TRBV5-1 and TRBJ1-1; D not resolved. Germline V lookup: CDR1 SGHRS, CDR2 YFSETQ. Trimming removed 4 bases at V and 1 base at J, with 11 bases between. CDR3 length: 14 amino acids. Written as DNA, the CDR3 is TGCGCCAGCAGCCGAGGTCCGGAGAACACTGAAGCTTTCTTT. This translates into CASSRGPENTEAFF.

This clone was recorded only once. The CDR3 region has the DNA TGTGCCAGCAGCTTGTCAAGGCGGCAAAACACCGGGGAGCTGTTTTTT. It is translated as CASSLSRRQNTGELFF. The chain recombines TRBV5-6 with TRBJ2-2; D remains unclear. V was clipped by 1 base and J by 2 bases, with 12 bases between them. This CDR3 spans 16 amino acids. Germline CDR1 and CDR2: SGHDT and YYEEEE. Full variable domain (rest looked up from reference TRBV5-6 and TRBJ2-2): DAGVTQSPTHLIKTRGQQVTLRCSPKSGHDTVSWYQQALGQGPQFIFQYYEEEERQRGNFPDRFSGHQFPNYSSELNVNALLLGDSALYLCASSLSRRQNTGELFFGEGSRLTVL.

This sequence joins TRBV11-2 and TRBJ1-4; 8 bases map to TRBD1. CDR1 is SGHAT, CDR2 FQNNGV, per germline. J lost 1 base, V lost 5 bases, and 12 bases had no gene match. CDR3 length: 18 residues. This chain's CDR3 is CASSLRWTGLGTNEKLFF. The CDR3 DNA reads as TGTGCCAGCAGCCTCCGGTGGACAGGGCTTGGAACTAATGAAAAACTGTTTTTT.

This sequence joins TRBV6-4 and TRBJ1-2; D uncertain. CDR1 and CDR2 (germline): MRHNA, SNTAGT. Trimming left V 5 bases short and J 2 bases short, with 18 bases between. This CDR3 has 16 residues. In DNA, the CDR3 is TGTGCCAGCAGTAAGACCGCGGGCGTAGGAAACTATGGCTACACCTTC. Protein sequence: CASSKTAGVGNYGYTF.

V usage is TRBV28 and J usage is TRBJ2-1, with TRBD1 matching over 7 bases. Losses at the gene ends were 5 bases for V and 3 bases for J; bases not matched to a gene: 7. The length of the CDR3 is 15 residues. In germline, CDR1 is MDHEN, CDR2 SYDVKM. CDR3 region: CASSPIRDSYNEQFF. The CDR3 nucleotides read TGTGCCAGCAGTCCTATCCGGGACAGCTACAATGAGCAGTTCTTC.

V and J are TRBV5-6 and TRBJ1-2; no definite D call. Trimming took off 3 bases at V and 4 bases at J, with 4 bases between the two ends. This CDR3 has 11 amino acids. In germline, CDR1 is SGHDT, CDR2 YYEEEE. The CDR3 spells CASSSGYGYTF. CDR3 bases: TGTGCCAGCAGCTCCGGCTATGGCTACACCTTC.

This clone has a handful of counts. V and J are TRBV2 and TRBJ2-1, with TRBD1 matching 9 bases. V lost 8 bases, J lost 3 bases, and 5 bases stayed unmatched. CDR3 length equals 14 residues. Germline CDR1 reads SNHLY; CDR2 reads FYNNEI. The CDR3, as DNA: TGTGCCAGCGAGCCGGGACAGGGCTACAATGAGCAGTTCTTC. Protein: CASEPGQGYNEQFF.

V is TRBV11-2 and J is TRBJ2-5, with 7 bases aligning to TRBD1. Germline CDR1 SGHAT, CDR2 FQNNGV. J gave up 5 bases and V 3 bases, and 9 bases lay outside the gene matches. CDR3 length: 15 residues. In nucleotides, the CDR3 is TGTGCCAGCAGCTTTGGCACAGGGGATTGGGAGACCCAGTACTTC. This codes for CASSFGTGDWETQYF.

The chain recombines TRBV7-6 with TRBJ2-3; 8 positions agree with TRBD2. Germline CDR1 reads SGHVS; CDR2 reads FNYEAQ. V dropped 2 bases and J dropped 4; count of bases not matched to a gene: 5. The CDR3 extends over 15 amino acids. The CDR3 sequence: CASSLSGGIADTQYF. CDR3 coding DNA: TGTGCCAGCAGCTTATCGGGGGGGATCGCAGATACGCAGTATTTT.

The V gene is TRBV2, the J gene TRBJ2-3; D is possibly TRBD1 (5 bases). CDR1 SNHLY and CDR2 FYNNEI come from the germline V gene. The CDR3 spans 16 residues. Trimming cost V 6 bases and J 6 bases, with 22 bases left between them. The CDR3 nucleotides read TGTGCCAGCAGCCTGACAGTATCCCTCGAGTGGGATACGCAGTATTTT. Protein: CASSLTVSLEWDTQYF. Variable domain in full (rest from reference TRBV2 and TRBJ2-3): EPEVTQTPSHQVTQMGQEVILRCVPISNHLYFYWYRQILGQKVEFLVSFYNNEISEKSEIFDDQFSVERPDGSNFTLKIRSTKLEDSAMYFCASSLTVSLEWDTQYFGPGTRLTVL.

CDR3 in amino acids: CASSPATGTPVSYEQYF. As DNA, the CDR3 is TGTGCCAGCAGTCCTGCTACCGGGACACCGGTCTCCTACGAGCAGTACTTC. The gene calls are TRBV28 and TRBJ2-7; D may be TRBD1 (6 bases). The CDR3 runs to 17 residues. The V end was cut by 5 bases, the J end by 0 bases, with 20 bases between. The germline gives CDR1 MDHEN, CDR2 SYDVKM. Looking up the rest from reference TRBV28 and TRBJ2-7 gives the full variable domain: DVKVTQSSRYLVKRTGEKVFLECVQDMDHENMFWYRQDPGLGLRLIYFSYDVKMKEKGDIPEGYSVSREKKERFSLILESASTNQTSMYLCASSPATGTPVSYEQYFGPGTRLTVT.

V is TRBV7-2 and J is TRBJ2-7; TRBD2 matches at 7 bases. Germline V CDR1 and CDR2: SGHTA, FQGNSA. The CDR3 contains 17 residues. V gave up 4 bases and J gave up 7 bases; unmatched junction bases: 19. CDR3 DNA: TGTGCCAGCAGCTCCATAGATACCTTGCGGGAGAGAGGGGAGCAGTACTTC. This encodes CASSSIDTLRERGEQYF.

J is TRBJ1-5 and V is TRBV19, with 7 bases aligning to TRBD1. Germline CDR1 reads LNHDA; CDR2 reads SQIVND (reference sequence). The CDR3 sequence is 14 residues long. V dropped 5 bases and J dropped 6; count of bases not matched to a gene: 7. The CDR3 region has the DNA TGTGCCAGTAGTTGGACAGGCAGGGGTCAGCCCCAGCATTTT. Translated: CASSWTGRGQPQHF.

The chain links TRBV6-1 to TRBJ2-7, with a possible D match to TRBD1 (6 bases). The length of the CDR3 is 12 residues. V gave up 5 bases and J gave up 6 bases, with 11 bases separating them. Germline assignment: CDR1 MNHNS and CDR2 SASEGT. The CDR3 protein is CASSNTGFEQYF. CDR3 in DNA: TGTGCCAGCAGTAACACAGGGTTCGAGCAGTACTTC.

The rearrangement uses TRBV20-1 and TRBJ2-7, with D hard to call. The germline V and J ends were trimmed by 5 bases and 7 bases, with 12 bases remaining between them. This CDR3 spans 11 amino acids. Germline assignment: CDR1 DFQATT and CDR2 SNEGSKA (reference sequence). The CDR3 DNA reads as TGCAGTGCTCCCCGACTTTATGAGCAGTACTTC. This gives the protein CSAPRLYEQYF.

This rearrangement joins TRBV4-3 to TRBJ2-7; 9 nucleotides line up with TRBD2. Germline assignment: CDR1 LGHNA and CDR2 YSLEER. After removal of 0 bases from V and 2 bases from J, the junction contained 14 bases not matched to a gene. The CDR3 consists of 19 residues. This chain's CDR3 is CASSQDELRAGGPTYEQYF. CDR3 nucleotide sequence: TGCGCCAGCAGCCAAGACGAGCTCCGAGCGGGGGGTCCCACCTACGAGCAGTACTTC.

This clone was recorded a few times. The chain links TRBV6-4 to TRBJ1-2; D is perhaps TRBD1 (5 bases). The V and J ends lost 0 bases and 8 bases respectively, with 13 bases between them. The germline CDR1 and CDR2 sequences are MRHNA and SNTAGT. The CDR3 has 14 residues. The CDR3 region has the DNA TGTGCCAGCAGTGACTCGGGGGGAGCGGCCGGCTACACCTTC. Translated: CASSDSGGAAGYTF.

The genes are TRBV4-1 and TRBJ1-5; 10 bases are shared with TRBD1. V lost 0 bases and J lost 2; bases outside the gene matches: 10. CDR1 and CDR2 (germline): MGHRA, YSYEKL. CDR3 length equals 19 residues. The CDR3 coding sequence is TGCGCCAGCAGCCAAGATGCTGGACAGGGGGGAATGGGCAATCAGCCCCAGCATTTT. Its translation is CASSQDAGQGGMGNQPQHF.

This chain joins TRBV7-2 and TRBJ2-1, with TRBD1 as a possible D gene (5 bases). V lost 3 bases to trimming and J lost 8 bases, with 14 bases between them. The length of the CDR3 is 14 residues. CDR1 and CDR2 from the germline V gene are SGHTA and FQGNSA. The CDR3 region has the DNA TGTGCCAGCAGCTTGGGGATGGGGCCTGATGAGCAGTTCTTC. It is translated as CASSLGMGPDEQFF.